This paragraph reports one T cell receptor beta chain. The CDR3 is made up of 13 amino acids. Germline lookup yields CDR1 WNHNN and CDR2 SYGVQD (reference sequence). Trimming left V 8 bases short and J 0 bases short, with 7 bases between. Assay execution proceeded at the deep level. The data were produced by immunoSEQ multiplex PCR, yet TCRdb's version contains in-frame clones alone and is incomplete. The sample comprises about 1,900,000 clones, about 95% of which are singletons, and 1% to 1.5% rests with the top ten. The sample comes from a study of shared clonotypes between healthy human individuals. Selected positively for CCR7 and CD45RO-negative, naive CD8 cells excluded terminally differentiated effector memory CD45RA+ cells.

This sequence joins TRBV10-1 and TRBJ2-2; D may be TRBD1 (5 bases). Sequenced: naive CD8+ T cells sorted from blood. The source is a man aged 18 to 35 in good health. CDR3 nucleotide sequence: TGCGCCAGCCAGGGCCCGAACACCGGGGAGCTGTTTTTT. Its translation: CASQGPNTGELFF.